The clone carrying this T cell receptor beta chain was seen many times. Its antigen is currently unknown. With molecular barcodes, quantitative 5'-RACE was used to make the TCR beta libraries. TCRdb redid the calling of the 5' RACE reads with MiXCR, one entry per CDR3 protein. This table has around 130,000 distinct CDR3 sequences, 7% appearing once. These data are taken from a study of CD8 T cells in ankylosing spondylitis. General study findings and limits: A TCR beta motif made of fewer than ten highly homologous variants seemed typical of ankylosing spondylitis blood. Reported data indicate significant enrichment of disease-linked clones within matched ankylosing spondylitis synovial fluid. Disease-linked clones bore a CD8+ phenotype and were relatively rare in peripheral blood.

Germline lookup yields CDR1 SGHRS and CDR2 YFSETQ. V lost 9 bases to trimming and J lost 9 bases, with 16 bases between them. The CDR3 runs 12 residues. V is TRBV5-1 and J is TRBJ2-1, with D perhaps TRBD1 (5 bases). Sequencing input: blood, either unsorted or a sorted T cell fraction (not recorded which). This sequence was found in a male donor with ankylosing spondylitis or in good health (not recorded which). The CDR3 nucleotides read TGCGCCACCAGTTGGGGCCACAGTGAGCAGTTCTTC. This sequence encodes CATSWGHSEQFF.